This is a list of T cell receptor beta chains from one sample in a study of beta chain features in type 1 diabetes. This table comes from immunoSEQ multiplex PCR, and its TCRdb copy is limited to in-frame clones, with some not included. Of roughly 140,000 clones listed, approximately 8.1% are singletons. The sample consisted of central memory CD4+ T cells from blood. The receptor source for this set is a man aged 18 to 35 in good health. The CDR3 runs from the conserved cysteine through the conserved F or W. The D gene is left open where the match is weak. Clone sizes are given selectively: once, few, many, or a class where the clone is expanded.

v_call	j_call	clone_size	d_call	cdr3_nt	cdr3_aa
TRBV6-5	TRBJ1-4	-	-	TGTGCCAGCAGCGTGAACGGGGGTAGTAATGAAAAACTGTTTTTT	CASSVNGGSNEKLFF
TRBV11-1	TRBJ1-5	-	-	TGTGCCAGCAGCAGACAGAACGGTCAGCCCCAGCATTTT	CASSRQNGQPQHF
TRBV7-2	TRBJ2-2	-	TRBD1	TGTGCCAGCAGCGGAGGGACAGGGGGCAGCACCGGGGAGCTGTTTTTT	CASSGGTGGSTGELFF
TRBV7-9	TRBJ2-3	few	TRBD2	TGTGCCAGCAGCCCTGGGACTAGCGGGGTCACAGATACGCAGTATTTT	CASSPGTSGVTDTQYF
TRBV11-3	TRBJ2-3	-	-	TGTGCCAGCAGCTTTTCGGCCGGGGTAGATACGCAGTATTTT	CASSFSAGVDTQYF
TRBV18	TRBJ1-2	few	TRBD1	TGTGCCAGCTCACCAAATCAGGGGGCCTATGGCTACACCTTC	CASSPNQGAYGYTF
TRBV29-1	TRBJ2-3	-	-	TGCAGCGTTTATACGACGGGAGAGCCCTGGACGCAGTATTTT	CSVYTTGEPWTQYF
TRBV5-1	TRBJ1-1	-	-	TGCGCCAGCAGCTGGCCTACACAGGGAGCCACTGAAGCTTTCTTT	CASSWPTQGATEAFF
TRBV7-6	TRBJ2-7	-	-	TGTGCCAGCAGCCCTATTTTGCGGGGGCCTACCTACGAGCAGTACTTC	CASSPILRGPTYEQYF
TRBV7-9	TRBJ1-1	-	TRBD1	TGTGCCAGCAGCTTAGCGCAGTTAGGGGGCCAGTCAATCACTGAAGCTTTCTTT	CASSLAQLGGQSITEAFF
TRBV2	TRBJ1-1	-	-	TGTGCCAGCAGTGACGCGGGGGGCACTGAAGCTTTCTTT	CASSDAGGTEAFF
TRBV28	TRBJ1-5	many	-	TGTGCCAGCAGGTCAGGGTCTGGCAATCAGCCCCAGCATTTT	CASRSGSGNQPQHF
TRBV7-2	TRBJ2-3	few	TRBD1	TGTGCCAGCAGCCGGGACAGACCTAGCACAGATACGCAGTATTTT	CASSRDRPSTDTQYF
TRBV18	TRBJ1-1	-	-	TGTGCCAGCTCACCACTCGACAGGTTCGCTGAAGCTTTCTTT	CASSPLDRFAEAFF
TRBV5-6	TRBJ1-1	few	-	TGTGCCAGCAGCTTTCGAGGTGTGGGCACTGAAGCTTTCTTT	CASSFRGVGTEAFF
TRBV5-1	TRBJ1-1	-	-	TGCGCCAGCAGCTTAGGGGTTTCGATGGCTGAAGCTTTCTTT	CASSLGVSMAEAFF
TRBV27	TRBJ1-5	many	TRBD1	TGTGCCAGCAGTTTTGGCAGGGGGAATCAGCCCCAGCATTTT	CASSFGRGNQPQHF
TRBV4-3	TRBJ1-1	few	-	TGCGCCAGCAGCTTAGACAGGCGACCTGAAGCTTTCTTT	CASSLDRRPEAFF
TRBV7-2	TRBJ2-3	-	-	TGTGCCAGCAGCTTTGCAGAAGCAGATACGCAGTATTTT	CASSFAEADTQYF
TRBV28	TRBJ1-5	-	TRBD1	TGTGCCAGCTCGGGACAGCCTTATAGCAATCAGCCCCAGCATTTT	CASSGQPYSNQPQHF
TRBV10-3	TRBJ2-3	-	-	TGTGCCATCAGTGATCGTGGCGATACGCAGTATTTT	CAISDRGDTQYF
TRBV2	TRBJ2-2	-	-	TGTGCCAGCAGGGGGACTGCGAACACCGGGGAGCTGTTTTTT	CASRGTANTGELFF
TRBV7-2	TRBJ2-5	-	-	TGTGCCAGCAGCTTAGAAAGCAGGGCATCGGAGACCCAGTACTTC	CASSLESRASETQYF
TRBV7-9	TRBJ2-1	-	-	TGTGCCAGCACCCAGGGACAAAACAATGAGCAGTTCTTC	CASTQGQNNEQFF
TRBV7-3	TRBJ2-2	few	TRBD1	TGTGCCAGCAGCTTAGTAGGGGGCAACGCCGGGGAGCTGTTTTTT	CASSLVGGNAGELFF
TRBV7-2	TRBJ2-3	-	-	TGTGCCAGCAGCTCGAAATCACAGGGTAGCACAGATACGCAGTATTTT	CASSSKSQGSTDTQYF
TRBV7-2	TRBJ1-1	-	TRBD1	TGTGCCAGCAGCCTAGACAGGGACGGCACTGAAGCTTTCTTT	CASSLDRDGTEAFF
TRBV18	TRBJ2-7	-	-	TGTGCCAGCTCCCGGAGAGTAGCGGAGATCTACGAGCAGTACTTC	CASSRRVAEIYEQYF
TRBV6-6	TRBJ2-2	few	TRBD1	TGTGCCAGCAGTGCGGGACAGGGGAGCACCGGGGAGCTGTTTTTT	CASSAGQGSTGELFF
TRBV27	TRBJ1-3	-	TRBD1	TGTGCCAGCAGTATAACAGGGGTCTCAACTGGAAACACCATATATTTT	CASSITGVSTGNTIYF
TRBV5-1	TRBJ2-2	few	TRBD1	TGCGCCAGCAGCTTGAGACAGGGGCCACACACCGGGGAGCTGTTTTTT	CASSLRQGPHTGELFF
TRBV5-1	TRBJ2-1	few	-	TGCGCCAGCAGCATGAGCTCCTACAATGAGCAGTTCTTC	CASSMSSYNEQFF
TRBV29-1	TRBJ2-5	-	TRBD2	TGCAGCGTTTCCGGGACTAGCTCGGGGGAGACCCAGTACTTC	CSVSGTSSGETQYF
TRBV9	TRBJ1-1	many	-	TGTGCCAGCAGCGTAGAGACAGGATTAAACACTGAAGCTTTCTTT	CASSVETGLNTEAFF
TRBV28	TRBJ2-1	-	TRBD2	TGTGCCAGCAGTGTTAGCGGGGCCCTCTACAATGAGCAGTTCTTC	CASSVSGALYNEQFF
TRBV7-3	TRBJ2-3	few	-	TGTGCCAGCAGCTTAGCGAAAGATACGCAGTATTTT	CASSLAKDTQYF
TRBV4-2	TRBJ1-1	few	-	TGTGCCAGCAGCCGCCAGGGCGGAAGAGCTGAAGCTTTCTTT	CASSRQGGRAEAFF
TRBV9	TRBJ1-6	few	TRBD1	TGTGCCAGCAGCGCCCAAGGACAGGGGAAGTCACCCCTCCACTTT	CASSAQGQGKSPLHF
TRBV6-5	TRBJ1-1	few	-	TGTGCCAGCGGGGCCGACAGATTGAACACTGAAGCTTTCTTT	CASGADRLNTEAFF
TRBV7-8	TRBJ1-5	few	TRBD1	TGTGCCAGCAGCAGAGGCAGGGGGCTTGGAAATCAGCCCCAGCATTTT	CASSRGRGLGNQPQHF
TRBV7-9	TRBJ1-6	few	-	TGTGCCAGCAGCTCGGGGTACTATAATTCACCCCTCCACTTT	CASSSGYYNSPLHF